This T cell receptor beta chain is from a study of T cell responses to AZD1222 COVID-19 vaccine. The study's findings and limits: Just 5 to 7 people given AZD1222 tested seropositive at baseline. Vaccine-associated CD4 TCRs ranged over spike, dominating at 160-218 and 743-854. Donors were chiefly white British, with a greater number of females, and clonal diversity was perhaps underestimated.

The CDR3 length is 13 residues. CDR1 and CDR2 (germline): SGHRS, YFSETQ. V dropped 7 bases and J dropped 0; count of bases not matched to a gene: 4. For this clone: Its antigen is unknown.

Assay: immunoSEQ multiplex PCR; the TCRdb copy retains only in-frame clones and omits some. The sample yields 95,000 to 100,000 clones, about nine tenths seen once. This chain links TRBV5-1 with TRBJ2-7, with 7 bases matching TRBD2. The source material was peripheral blood, sampled on day 0 of AZD1222 vaccination. The receptor was derived from an adult in good health. The CDR3 DNA sequence: TGCGCCAGCGGACTAGACAGCTCCTACGAGCAGTACTTC. Its protein is CASGLDSSYEQYF. Combining the CDR3 with reference TRBV5-1 and TRBJ2-7 gives the whole variable domain KAGVTQTPRYLIKTRGQQVTLSCSPISGHRSVSWYQQTPGQGLQFLFEYFSETQRNKGNFPGRFSGRQFSNSRSEMNVSTLELGDSALYLCASGLDSSYEQYFGPGTRLTVT.